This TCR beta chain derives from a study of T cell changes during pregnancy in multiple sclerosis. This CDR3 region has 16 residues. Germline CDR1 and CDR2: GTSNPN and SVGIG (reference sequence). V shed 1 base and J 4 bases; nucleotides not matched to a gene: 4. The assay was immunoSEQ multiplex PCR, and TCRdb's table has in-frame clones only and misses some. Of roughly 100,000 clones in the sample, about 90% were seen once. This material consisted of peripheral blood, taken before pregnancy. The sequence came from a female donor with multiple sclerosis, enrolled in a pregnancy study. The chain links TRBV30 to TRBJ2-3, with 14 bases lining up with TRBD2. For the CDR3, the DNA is TGTGCCTGGAGTGCCGGACTAGCGGGAGGCGCAGATACGCAGTATTTT. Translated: CAWSAGLAGGADTQYF.